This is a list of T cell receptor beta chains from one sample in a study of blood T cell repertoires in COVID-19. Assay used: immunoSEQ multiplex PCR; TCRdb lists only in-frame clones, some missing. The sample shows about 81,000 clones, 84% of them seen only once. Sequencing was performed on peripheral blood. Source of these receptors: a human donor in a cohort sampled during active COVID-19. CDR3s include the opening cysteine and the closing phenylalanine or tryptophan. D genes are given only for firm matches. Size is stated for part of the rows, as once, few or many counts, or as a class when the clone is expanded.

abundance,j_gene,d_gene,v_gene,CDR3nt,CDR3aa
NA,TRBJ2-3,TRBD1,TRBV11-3,TGTGCCAGCAGCTCACGGACAGGGGGCACAGATACGCAGTATTTT,CASSSRTGGTDTQYF
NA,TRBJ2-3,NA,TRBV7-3,TGTGCCAGCAGCTTAACGGCCCCCCCGGATACGCAGTATTTT,CASSLTAPPDTQYF
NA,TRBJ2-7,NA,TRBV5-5,TGTGCCAGCAGCTTGGCGGCGAGCGACCTCTACGAGCAGTACTTC,CASSLAASDLYEQYF
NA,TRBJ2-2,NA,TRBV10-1,TGCGCCAGCAGTGAGTCGCTTTCCCGCGGGGGACAACCGAACACCGGGGAGCTGTTTTTT,CASSESLSRGGQPNTGELFF
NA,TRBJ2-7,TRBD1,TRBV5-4,TGTGCCAGCAGCCCCGGAAGGGACAGCCCCTCCTACGAGCAGTACTTC,CASSPGRDSPSYEQYF
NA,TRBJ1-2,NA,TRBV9,TGTGCCAGCAGCGTAGCACAGGGTGACTATGGCTACACCTTC,CASSVAQGDYGYTF
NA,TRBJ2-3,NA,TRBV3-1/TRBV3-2,TGTGCCAGCAGCCAAGAAGCCCTTCACCCAACAGATACGCAGTATTTT,CASSQEALHPTDTQYF
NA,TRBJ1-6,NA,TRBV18,TGTGCCAGCTCACCAATTAAAAATTCACCCCTCCACTTT,CASSPIKNSPLHF
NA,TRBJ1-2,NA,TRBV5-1,TGCGCCAGCAGCTCCGGACAGATAGCTAACTATGGCTACACCTTC,CASSSGQIANYGYTF
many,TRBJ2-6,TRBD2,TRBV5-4,TGTGCCAGCAGCCTGGGACTAGCGGGGTCAGCTGGGGCCAACGTCCTGACTTTC,CASSLGLAGSAGANVLTF
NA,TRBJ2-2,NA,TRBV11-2,TGTGCCAGCAGCCGTGTGGGGCAACCCGCGAACACCGGGGAGCTGTTTTTT,CASSRVGQPANTGELFF
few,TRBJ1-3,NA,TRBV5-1,TGCGCCAGCAGCTTGGGTCAGTTTACTGGAAACACCATATATTTT,CASSLGQFTGNTIYF
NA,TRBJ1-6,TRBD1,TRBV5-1,TGCGCCAGCAGCTTGGCCCTCCGACAGGGGTGGAGTTCACCCCTCCACTTT,CASSLALRQGWSSPLHF
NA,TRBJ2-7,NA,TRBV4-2,TGTGCCAGCAGCCAAGATGTAGTATCCTACGAGCAGTACTTC,CASSQDVVSYEQYF
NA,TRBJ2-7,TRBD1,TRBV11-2,TGTGCCAGCAGCACCCGACAGGGGATGAGGTATGGTGAGCAGTACTTC,CASSTRQGMRYGEQYF
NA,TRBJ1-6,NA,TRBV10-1,TGCGCCAGCAGCGAGACAGTAAATAATTCACCCCTCCACTTT,CASSETVNNSPLHF
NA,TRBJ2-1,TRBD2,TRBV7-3,TGTGCCAGCAGTTACCTGAGGACTAGCGGGGGGAACTCCTACAATGAGCAGTTCTTC,CASSYLRTSGGNSYNEQFF
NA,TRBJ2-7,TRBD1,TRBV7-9,TGTGCCAGCAGCTCAGCAACCGGGACAGGGGTGCACGAGCAGTACTTC,CASSSATGTGVHEQYF
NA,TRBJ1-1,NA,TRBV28,TGTGCCAGCAGTTTGAACAGCCTACATATTGAAGCTTTCTTT,CASSLNSLHIEAFF
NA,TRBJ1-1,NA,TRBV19,TGTGCCAGTAGTCAAGCAGGGCCGAACACTGAAGCTTTCTTT,CASSQAGPNTEAFF
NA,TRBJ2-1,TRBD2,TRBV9,TGTGCCAGCAGCGGGATGCCGGGACTAGCGGGTAATGAGCAGTTCTTC,CASSGMPGLAGNEQFF
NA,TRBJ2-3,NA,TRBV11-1,TGTGCCAGCAGCTTGGCAGTTAGCACAGATACGCAGTATTTT,CASSLAVSTDTQYF
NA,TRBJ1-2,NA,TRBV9,TGTGCCAGCAGCGTAGAACAGTTCTATGGCTACACCTTC,CASSVEQFYGYTF
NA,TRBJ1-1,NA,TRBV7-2,TGTGCCAGCAGCCCTAGTGGCGTTGAAGCTTTCTTT,CASSPSGVEAFF